This TCR beta chain is from a study of Ad26.COV2.S vaccination and SARS-CoV-2 variants. J was trimmed by 6 bases and V by 4 bases; bases with no gene match: 6. Per the germline V gene, CDR1 is MNHEY and CDR2 is SVGAGI. The CDR3 runs 15 residues. The assay was immunoSEQ multiplex PCR, and TCRdb's table has in-frame clones only and misses some. The sample has 350,000 to 400,000 clones, over 75% seen once. Sample treatment: roughly 20 received Ad26.COV2.S at low or high dose, single or two shots; several received placebo; per-sample allocation not given. The study sampled participants on day 63 after the first vaccine or placebo injection. The donor was a Boston adult aged 18-55 years. Wuhan-strain SARS-CoV-2 spike was expressed by the Ad26 vector that made up the vaccine. Notes on this clone: Its matching antigen is unknown.

Findings of the study overall: Breadth measured for non-spike TCRs was similar across vaccine and placebo recipients. Vaccine recipients surpassed placebo recipients in spike-specific TCR breadth.

Material: peripheral blood, obtained in a trial of Ad26.COV2.S vaccine versus placebo. The sequence was collected from a person aged 18-65 years who received the Ad26.COV2.S COVID-19 vaccine or a placebo. The chain is built from TRBV6-5 and TRBJ1-3; the match to TRBD1 covers 10 bases. The CDR3 nucleotides are TGTGCCAGCAGTTTCGACAGGGGGCCGGAAAACACCATATATTTT. This sequence encodes CASSFDRGPENTIYF.